This TCR beta chain was sequenced for a study of neurological immune-mediated disorders. Overall study findings and caveats: Private repertoires in all groups were suggested, as expanded clones shared no CDR3 amino acid sequences across subjects. A possible signature was seen in one related-CDR3 cluster, into which phylogenetic grouping placed the repertoires of 18 of 34 multiple sclerosis patients. HTLV-1-associated myelopathy had the most TCR clonal expansion, and multiple sclerosis had the least, less than healthy controls.

MiXCR, applied by TCRdb to the 5' RACE reads, yields one record per CDR3 protein. The sample gives some 26,000 distinct CDR3 sequences, 3% to 3.5% of which show up once; 7% is in the top ten. There are many counts of this clonotype. The antigen is undetermined. CDR1 is DFQATT, CDR2 SNEGSKA, per germline (reference sequence). This CDR3 region has 17 residues. The TCR comes from a woman aged 25 to 39 with multiple sclerosis. Sequencing input: PBMCs. The rearrangement links TRBV20-1 to TRBJ2-3; 13 bases fit TRBD2. DNA of the CDR3: TGCATGGGGGTCGGGGGGACTAGCGGGATTCTGGCAGATACGCAGTATTTT. This gives the protein CMGVGGTSGILADTQYF.